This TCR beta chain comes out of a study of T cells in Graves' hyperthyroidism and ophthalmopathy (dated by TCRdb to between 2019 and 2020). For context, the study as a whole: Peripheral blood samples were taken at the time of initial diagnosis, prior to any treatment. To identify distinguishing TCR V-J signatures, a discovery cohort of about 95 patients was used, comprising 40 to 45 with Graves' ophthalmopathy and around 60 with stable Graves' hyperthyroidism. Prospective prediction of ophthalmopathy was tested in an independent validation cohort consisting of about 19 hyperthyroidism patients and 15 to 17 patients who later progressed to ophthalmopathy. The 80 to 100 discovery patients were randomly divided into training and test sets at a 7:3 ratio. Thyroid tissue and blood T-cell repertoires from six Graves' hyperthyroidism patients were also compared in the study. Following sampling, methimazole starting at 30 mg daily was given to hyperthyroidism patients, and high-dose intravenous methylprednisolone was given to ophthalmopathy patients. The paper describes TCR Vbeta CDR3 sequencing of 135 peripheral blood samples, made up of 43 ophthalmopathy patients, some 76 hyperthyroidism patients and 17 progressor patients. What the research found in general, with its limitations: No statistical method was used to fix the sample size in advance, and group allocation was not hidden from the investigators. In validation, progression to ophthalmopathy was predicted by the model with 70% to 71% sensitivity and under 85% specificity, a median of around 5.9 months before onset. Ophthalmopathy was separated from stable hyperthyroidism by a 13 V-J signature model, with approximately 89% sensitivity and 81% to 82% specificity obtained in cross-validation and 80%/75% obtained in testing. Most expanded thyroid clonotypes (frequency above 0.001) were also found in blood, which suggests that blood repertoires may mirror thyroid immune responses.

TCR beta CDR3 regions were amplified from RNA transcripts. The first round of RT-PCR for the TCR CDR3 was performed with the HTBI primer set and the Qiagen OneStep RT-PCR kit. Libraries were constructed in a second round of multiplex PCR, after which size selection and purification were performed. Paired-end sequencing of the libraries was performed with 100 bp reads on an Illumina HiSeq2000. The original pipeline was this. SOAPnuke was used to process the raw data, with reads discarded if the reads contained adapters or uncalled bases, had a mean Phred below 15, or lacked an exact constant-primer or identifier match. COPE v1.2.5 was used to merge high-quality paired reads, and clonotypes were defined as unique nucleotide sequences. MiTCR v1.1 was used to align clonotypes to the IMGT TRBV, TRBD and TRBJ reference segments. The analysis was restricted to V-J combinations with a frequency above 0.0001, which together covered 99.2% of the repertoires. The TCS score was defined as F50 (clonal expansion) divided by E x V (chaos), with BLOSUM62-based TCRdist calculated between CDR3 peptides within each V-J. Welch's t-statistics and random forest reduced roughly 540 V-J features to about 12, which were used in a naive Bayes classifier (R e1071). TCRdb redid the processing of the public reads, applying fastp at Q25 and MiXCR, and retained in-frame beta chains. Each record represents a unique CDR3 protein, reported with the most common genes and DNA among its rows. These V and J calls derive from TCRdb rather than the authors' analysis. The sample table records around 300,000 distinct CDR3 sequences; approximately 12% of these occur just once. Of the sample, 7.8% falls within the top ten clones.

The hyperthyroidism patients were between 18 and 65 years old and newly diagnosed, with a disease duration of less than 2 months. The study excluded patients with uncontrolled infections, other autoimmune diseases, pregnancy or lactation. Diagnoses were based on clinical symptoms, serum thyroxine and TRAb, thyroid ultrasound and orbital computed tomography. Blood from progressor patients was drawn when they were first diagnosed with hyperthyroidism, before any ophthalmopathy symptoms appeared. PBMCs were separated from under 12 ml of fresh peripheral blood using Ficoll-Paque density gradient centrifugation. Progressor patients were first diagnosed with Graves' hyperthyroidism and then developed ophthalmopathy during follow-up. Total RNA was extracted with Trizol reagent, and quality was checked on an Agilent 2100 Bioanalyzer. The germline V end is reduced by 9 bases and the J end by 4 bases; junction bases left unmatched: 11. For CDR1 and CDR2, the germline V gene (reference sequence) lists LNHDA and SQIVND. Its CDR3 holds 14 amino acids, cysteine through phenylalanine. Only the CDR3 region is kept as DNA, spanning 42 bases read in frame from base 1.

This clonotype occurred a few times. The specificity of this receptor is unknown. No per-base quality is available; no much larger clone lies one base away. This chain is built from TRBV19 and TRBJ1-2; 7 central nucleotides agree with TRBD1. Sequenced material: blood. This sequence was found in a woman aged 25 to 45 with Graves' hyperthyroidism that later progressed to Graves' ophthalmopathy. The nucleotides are TGTGCCAGCAGAGGGGGCCAGGGAACCTATGGCTACACCTTC. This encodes CASRGGQGTYGYTF.